The entry that follows covers one T cell receptor beta chain sequence. The sample belongs to a study of shared clonotypes between healthy human individuals. Germline values: CDR1 SGHRS, CDR2 YFSETQ. CDR3 length equals 16 residues. Trimming pared 2 bases from V and 0 bases from J, leaving 15 bases between. The assay was immunoSEQ multiplex PCR, and TCRdb's table has in-frame clones only and misses some. The table lists about 1.5 million clones, under 99% of them singletons. Material: naive CD4+ T cells sorted from blood. Specified subset: CD45RA+ positively selected. The receptor comes from a man aged 25 to 40 in good health. This chain links TRBV5-1 with TRBJ2-7; TRBD1 is a possible D gene (5 bases). In DNA, the CDR3 is TGCGCCAGCAGCTTTGTTGACAGTGGGGCCTCCTACGAGCAGTACTTC. Translating gives CASSFVDSGASYEQYF. Full variable domain (remainder filled in from reference TRBV5-1 and TRBJ2-7): KAGVTQTPRYLIKTRGQQVTLSCSPISGHRSVSWYQQTPGQGLQFLFEYFSETQRNKGNFPGRFSGRQFSNSRSEMNVSTLELGDSALYLCASSFVDSGASYEQYFGPGTRLTVT.